This T cell receptor beta chain was identified during a study of CD8+CD57+ T cells in acquired aplastic anemia (dated by TCRdb to the late 2010s). With regard to the full study: DNA extracted from sorted CD4+ and CD8+ cells had a mean of approximately 3.5 ug, with a range of 0.2 to 27.4 ug. An average of approximately 9.8 million reads for CD4+ cells and 11 million to 12 million reads for CD8+ cells was obtained from healthy donor samples.

Looking up the germline V gene yields CDR1 KGHDR and CDR2 SFDVKD. Clipping removes 4 bases from V and 4 bases from J, with 3 as the unmatched junction base count. The CDR3, from cysteine to phenylalanine, totals 15 residues. Of all the DNA, just the CDR3 is kept, 45 bases in frame from base 1. The study at large found these results: Around 27 CD8+ CDR3 sequences were found in both patients and controls but appeared to be highly expressed in patients and within the immunodominant clones of the patients. Between patients and healthy controls, no significant difference in CD8+ Simpson's diversity was found (P=0.060).

This clonotype was seen repeatedly, ten times or more. Its antigen has not been determined. One base away there is no much larger clone; base qualities are not given. Genomic DNA served as template for TCR beta VDJ combination and CDR3 sequence profiling. TCR repertoire sequencing was run on an Illumina HiSeq 2000. The original methods were these. TRBV/TRBJ rearrangement plots, CDR3 size and DJ length profiles, and Simpson's diversity index were used to assess repertoires. The most abundant DNA sequence in the deep sequencing data was defined as the immunodominant clone. CDR3 amino acid sequences were checked for sharing between subjects and were compared against published repertoires and the VDJdb database. TCRdb applied fastp at Q25 and MiXCR to the public reads, then kept only in-frame beta chains. Each CDR3 protein gets just one entry, which takes the most common genes and DNA from the rows behind it. The V and J calls, along with clone size, are taken from TCRdb and not from the paper's own processing. This sample lists 90,000 to 120,000 distinct CDR3 sequences; approximately 49% were detected once. The ten largest clones add up to roughly 30% of the sample.

In the study, sorted CD4+ and CD8+ blood T cells from patients with severe aplastic anemia and from healthy subjects underwent deep sequencing of TCR repertoires. Ficoll-Paque density gradient centrifugation was used to isolate peripheral blood mononuclear cells. Before DNA extraction, CD4+ and CD8+ T cells were sorted by FACS or by magnetic beads. The sample taken for sequencing was sorted CD4+, CD8+, or CD8+CD57+ T cells (not recorded which) from PBMCs. The TCR comes from a human donor in good health, serving as a control. The rearrangement joined TRBV24-1 to TRBJ1-5, with 10 bases in between that match TRBD1. The CDR3 protein sequence reads: CATSDRGQGNQPQHF. The sequence in DNA is TGTGCCACCAGTGACAGGGGACAGGGGAATCAGCCCCAGCATTTT.